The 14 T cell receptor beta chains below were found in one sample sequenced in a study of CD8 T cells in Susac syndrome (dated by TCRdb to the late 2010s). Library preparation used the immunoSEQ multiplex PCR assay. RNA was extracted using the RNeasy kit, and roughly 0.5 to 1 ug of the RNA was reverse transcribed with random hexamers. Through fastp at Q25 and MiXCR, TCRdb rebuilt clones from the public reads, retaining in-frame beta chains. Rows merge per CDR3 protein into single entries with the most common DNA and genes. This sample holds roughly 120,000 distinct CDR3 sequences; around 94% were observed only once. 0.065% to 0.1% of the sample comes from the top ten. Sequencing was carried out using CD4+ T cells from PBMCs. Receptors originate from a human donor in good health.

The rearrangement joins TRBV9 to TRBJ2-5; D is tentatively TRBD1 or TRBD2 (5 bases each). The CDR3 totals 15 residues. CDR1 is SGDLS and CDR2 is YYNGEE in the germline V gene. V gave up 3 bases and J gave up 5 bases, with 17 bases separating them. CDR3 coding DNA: TGTGCCAGCAGCGATACGGGGCATCCGGGGGAGACCCAGTACTTC. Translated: CASSDTGHPGETQYF.

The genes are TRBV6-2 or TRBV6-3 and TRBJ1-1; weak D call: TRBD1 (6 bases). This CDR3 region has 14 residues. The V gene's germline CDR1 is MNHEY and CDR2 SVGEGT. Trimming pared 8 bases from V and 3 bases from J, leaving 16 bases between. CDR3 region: CASRSGVIDTEAFF. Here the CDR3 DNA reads TGTGCCAGCCGATCAGGGGTCATCGACACTGAAGCTTTCTTT.

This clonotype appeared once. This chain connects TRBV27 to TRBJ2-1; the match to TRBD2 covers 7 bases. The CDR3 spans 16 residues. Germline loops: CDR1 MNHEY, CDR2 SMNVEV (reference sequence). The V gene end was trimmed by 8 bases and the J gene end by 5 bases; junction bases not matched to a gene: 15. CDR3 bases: TGTGCCAGCTATGCCCTGGGGAGGGCAAAGGACAATGAGCAGTTCTTC. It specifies CASYALGRAKDNEQFF.

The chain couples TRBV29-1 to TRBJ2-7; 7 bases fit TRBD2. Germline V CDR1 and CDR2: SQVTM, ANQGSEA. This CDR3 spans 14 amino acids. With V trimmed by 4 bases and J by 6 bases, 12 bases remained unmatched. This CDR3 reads CSVVPGLSGREQYF. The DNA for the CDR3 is TGCAGCGTTGTCCCGGGACTATCGGGGCGCGAGCAGTACTTC.

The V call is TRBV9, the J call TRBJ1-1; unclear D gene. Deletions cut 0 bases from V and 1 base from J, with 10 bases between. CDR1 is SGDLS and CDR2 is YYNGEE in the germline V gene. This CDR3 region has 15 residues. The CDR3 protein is CASSVEWTGNTEAFF. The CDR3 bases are TGTGCCAGCAGCGTAGAGTGGACGGGGAACACTGAAGCTTTCTTT.

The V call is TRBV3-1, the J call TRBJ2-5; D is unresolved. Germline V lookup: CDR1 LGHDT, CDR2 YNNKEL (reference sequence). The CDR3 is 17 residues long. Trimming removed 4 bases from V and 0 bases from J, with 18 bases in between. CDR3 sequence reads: CASSRGTGPSYQETQYF. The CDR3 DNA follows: TGTGCCAGCAGCCGGGGAACCGGGCCTTCGTACCAAGAGACCCAGTACTTC.

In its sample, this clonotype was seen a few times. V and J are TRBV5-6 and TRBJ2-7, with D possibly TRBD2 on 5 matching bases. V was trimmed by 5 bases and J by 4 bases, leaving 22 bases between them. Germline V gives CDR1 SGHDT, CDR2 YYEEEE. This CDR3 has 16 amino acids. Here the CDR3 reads CASRLTPGNPDYEQYF. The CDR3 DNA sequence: TGTGCCAGCAGGCTTACCCCGGGGAATCCCGATTACGAGCAGTACTTC.

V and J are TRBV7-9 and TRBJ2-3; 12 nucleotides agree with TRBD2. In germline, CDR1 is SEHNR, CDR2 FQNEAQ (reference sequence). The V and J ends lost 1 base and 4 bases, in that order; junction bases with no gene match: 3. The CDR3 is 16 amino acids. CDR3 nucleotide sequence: TGTGCCAGCAGCTTAGGACTAGCGGGAGACGCAGATACGCAGTATTTT. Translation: CASSLGLAGDADTQYF.

CDR3 residues: CSAQRSNYNEQFF. The CDR3, as DNA: TGCAGTGCTCAGCGATCTAACTACAATGAGCAGTTCTTC. The chain uses TRBV20-1 and TRBJ2-1; unclear D gene. V lost 5 bases and J lost 3, with 11 bases in between. The CDR3 is made up of 13 amino acids. CDR1 is DFQATT and CDR2 is SNEGSKA in the germline V gene (reference sequence).

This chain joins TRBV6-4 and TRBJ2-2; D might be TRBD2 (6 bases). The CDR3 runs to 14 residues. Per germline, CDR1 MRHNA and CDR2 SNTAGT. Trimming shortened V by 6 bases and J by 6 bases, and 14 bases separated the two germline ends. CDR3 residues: CASRTTSQAGELFF. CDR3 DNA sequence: TGTGCCAGCAGGACGACTAGTCAAGCCGGGGAGCTGTTTTTT.

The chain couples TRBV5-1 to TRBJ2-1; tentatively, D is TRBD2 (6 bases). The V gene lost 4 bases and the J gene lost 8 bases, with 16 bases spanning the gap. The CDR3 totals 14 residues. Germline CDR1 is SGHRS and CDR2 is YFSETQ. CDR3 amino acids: CASSAGGMIDEQFF. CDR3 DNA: TGCGCCAGCAGCGCAGGCGGGATGATCGATGAGCAGTTCTTC.

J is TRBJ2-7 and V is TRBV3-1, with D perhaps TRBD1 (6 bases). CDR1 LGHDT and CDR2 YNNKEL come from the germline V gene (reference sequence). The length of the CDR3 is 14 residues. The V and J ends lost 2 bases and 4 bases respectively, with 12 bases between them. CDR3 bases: TGTGCCAGCAGCCAAAGGGGGAGTGATTACGAGCAGTACTTC. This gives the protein CASSQRGSDYEQYF.

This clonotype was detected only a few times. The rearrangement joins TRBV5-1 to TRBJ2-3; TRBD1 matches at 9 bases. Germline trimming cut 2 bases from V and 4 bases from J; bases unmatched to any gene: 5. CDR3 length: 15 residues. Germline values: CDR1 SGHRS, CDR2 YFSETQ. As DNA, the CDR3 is TGCGCCAGCAGCTTTGGGACAGGGTTGGCAGATACGCAGTATTTT. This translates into CASSFGTGLADTQYF. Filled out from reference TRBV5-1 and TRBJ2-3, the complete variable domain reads KAGVTQTPRYLIKTRGQQVTLSCSPISGHRSVSWYQQTPGQGLQFLFEYFSETQRNKGNFPGRFSGRQFSNSRSEMNVSTLELGDSALYLCASSFGTGLADTQYFGPGTRLTVL.

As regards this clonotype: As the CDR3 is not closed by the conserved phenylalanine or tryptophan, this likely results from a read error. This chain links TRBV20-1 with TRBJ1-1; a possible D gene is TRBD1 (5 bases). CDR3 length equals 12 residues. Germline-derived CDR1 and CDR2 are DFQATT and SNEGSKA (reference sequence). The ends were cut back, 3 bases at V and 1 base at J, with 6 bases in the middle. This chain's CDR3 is CSARQGNTEAFL. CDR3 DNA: TGCAGTGCTAGGCAGGGGAACACTGAAGCTTTCCTT.